Below, one TCR beta chain is given with its context. This record comes from a study of blood T cell repertoires in COVID-19. Clones were read by immunoSEQ multiplex PCR, and TCRdb kept only the in-frame ones, dropping some. The data show hundreds of thousands of clones, just over 85% seen once. This CDR3 comprises 13 residues. With 3 bases removed from V and 1 base from J, the gap between germline ends came to 3 bases. Sequenced sample: PBMCs or T cells enriched from blood (not recorded which). This sequence was found in a man in his forties or fifties who had recovered from COVID-19. The genes are TRBV12-3 or TRBV12-4 and TRBJ2-2, with D unresolved. CDR3 nucleotide sequence: TGTGCCAGCAGTTTCGGGAACACCGGGGAGCTGTTTTTT. This sequence encodes CASSFGNTGELFF.